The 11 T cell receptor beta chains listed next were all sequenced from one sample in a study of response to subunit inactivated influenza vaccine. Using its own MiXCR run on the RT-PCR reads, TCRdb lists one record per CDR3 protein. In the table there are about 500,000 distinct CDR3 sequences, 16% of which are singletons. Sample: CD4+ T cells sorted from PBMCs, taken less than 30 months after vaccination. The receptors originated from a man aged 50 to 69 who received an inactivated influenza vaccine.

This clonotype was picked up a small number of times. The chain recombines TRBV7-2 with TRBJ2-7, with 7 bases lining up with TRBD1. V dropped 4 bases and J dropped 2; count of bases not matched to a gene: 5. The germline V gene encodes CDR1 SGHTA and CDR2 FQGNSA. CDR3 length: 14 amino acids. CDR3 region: CASSSNRGTYEQYF. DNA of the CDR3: TGTGCCAGCAGCTCGAACAGGGGCACCTACGAGCAGTACTTC.

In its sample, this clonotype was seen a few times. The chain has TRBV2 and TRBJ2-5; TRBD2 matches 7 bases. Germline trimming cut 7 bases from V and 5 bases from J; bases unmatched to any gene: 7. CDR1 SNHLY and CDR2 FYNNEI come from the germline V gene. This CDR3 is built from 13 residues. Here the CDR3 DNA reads TGTGCCAGCATAAGGGGAGCGGGGGAGACCCAGTACTTC. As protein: CASIRGAGETQYF.

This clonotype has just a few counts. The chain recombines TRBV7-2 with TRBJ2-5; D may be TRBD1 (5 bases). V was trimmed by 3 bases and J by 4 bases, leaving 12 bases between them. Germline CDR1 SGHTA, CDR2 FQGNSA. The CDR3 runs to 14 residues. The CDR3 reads CASSFPGNGETQYF. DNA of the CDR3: TGTGCCAGCAGCTTCCCAGGGAATGGAGAGACCCAGTACTTC.

CDR3 sequence: CAISEDRDRFYEQYF. The CDR3 DNA is TGTGCCATCAGCGAAGACAGGGATAGGTTCTACGAGCAGTACTTC. This chain uses TRBV10-3 with TRBJ2-7; 7 bases line up with TRBD1. J gave up 3 bases and V 6 bases, and 11 bases lay outside the gene matches. The CDR3 has 15 amino acids. Germline V gene lookup returns CDR1 ENHRY and CDR2 SYGVKD.

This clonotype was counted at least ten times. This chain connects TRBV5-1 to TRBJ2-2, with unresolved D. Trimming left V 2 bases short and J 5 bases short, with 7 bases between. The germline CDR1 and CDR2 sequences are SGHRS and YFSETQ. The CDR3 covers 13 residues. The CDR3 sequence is CASSFRDTGELFF. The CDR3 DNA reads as TGCGCCAGCAGCTTCAGAGATACCGGGGAGCTGTTTTTT.

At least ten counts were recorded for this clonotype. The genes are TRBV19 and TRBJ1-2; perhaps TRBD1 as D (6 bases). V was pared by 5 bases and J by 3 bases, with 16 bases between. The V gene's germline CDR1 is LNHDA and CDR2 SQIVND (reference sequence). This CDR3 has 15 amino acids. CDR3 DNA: TGTGCCAGTAGTCACCGTTTTGGACAGCACTATGGCTACACCTTC. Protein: CASSHRFGQHYGYTF.

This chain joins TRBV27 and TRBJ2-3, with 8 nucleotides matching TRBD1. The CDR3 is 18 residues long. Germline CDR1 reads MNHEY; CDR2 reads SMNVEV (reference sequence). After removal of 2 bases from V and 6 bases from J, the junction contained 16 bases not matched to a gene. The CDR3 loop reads CASSLRSRGLKFSDTQYF. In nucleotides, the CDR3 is TGTGCCAGCAGTTTAAGGAGCAGGGGGCTTAAGTTCTCGGATACGCAGTATTTT.

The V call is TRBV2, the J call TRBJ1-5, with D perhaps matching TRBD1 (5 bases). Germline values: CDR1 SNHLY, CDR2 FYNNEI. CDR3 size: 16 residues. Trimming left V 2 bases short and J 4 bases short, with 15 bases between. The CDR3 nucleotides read TGTGCCAGCAGTGAACAGGGCACGAGCGGTAATCAGCCCCAGCATTTT. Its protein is CASSEQGTSGNQPQHF.

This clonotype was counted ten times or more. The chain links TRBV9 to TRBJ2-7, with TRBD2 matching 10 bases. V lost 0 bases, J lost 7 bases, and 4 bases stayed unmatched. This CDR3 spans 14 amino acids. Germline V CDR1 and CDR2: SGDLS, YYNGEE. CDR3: CASSVAAGGLEQYF. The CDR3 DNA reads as TGTGCCAGCAGCGTAGCAGCGGGAGGGCTAGAGCAGTACTTC.

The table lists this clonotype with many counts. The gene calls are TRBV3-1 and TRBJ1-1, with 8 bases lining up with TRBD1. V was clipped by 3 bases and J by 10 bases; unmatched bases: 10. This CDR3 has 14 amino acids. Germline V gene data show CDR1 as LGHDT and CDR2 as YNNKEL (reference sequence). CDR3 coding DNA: TGTGCCAGCAGCCACAGGGACAGGCCGAGGAGAGCTTTCTTT. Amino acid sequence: CASSHRDRPRRAFF.

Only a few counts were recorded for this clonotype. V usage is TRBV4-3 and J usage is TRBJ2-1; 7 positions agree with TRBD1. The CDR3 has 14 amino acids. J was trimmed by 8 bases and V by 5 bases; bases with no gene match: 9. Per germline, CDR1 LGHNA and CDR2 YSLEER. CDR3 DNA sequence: TGCGCCAGCAGCTTACAGGGGCGAGAGGATGAGCAGTTCTTC. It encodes CASSLQGREDEQFF.